A selection of T cell receptor beta chains follows, all from one sample in a study of cytomegalovirus exposure and HLA in healthy donors. The protocol was immunoSEQ multiplex PCR, while the TCRdb copy is restricted to in-frame clones and leaves out a portion. The data contain under 100,000 clones, 96% of them singletons. The sample consisted of PBMCs. Receptors were obtained from a man younger than 35 in good health and CMV-seronegative. CDR3s include the opening cysteine and the closing phenylalanine or tryptophan. Each record gives: D gene, J gene, clone size, V gene, CDR3 protein, CDR3 DNA. A D gene is named only where the DNA matches it firmly. Only some rows state a clone size, as once, few, many or a class for expanded clones.

TRBD2,TRBJ2-7,.,TRBV4-1,CASSPGGGDEQYF,TGCGCCAGCAGCCCGGGAGGCGGAGACGAGCAGTACTTC
TRBD1,TRBJ2-1,.,TRBV5-6,CASRRDRSYNEQFF,TGTGCCAGCAGGAGGGACAGAAGCTACAATGAGCAGTTCTTC
.,TRBJ1-4,.,TRBV30,CAWSVVGVEKLFF,TGTGCCTGGAGTGTAGTCGGGGTCGAAAAACTGTTTTTT
.,TRBJ2-5,.,TRBV10-3,CAISSVGEGQETQYF,TGTGCCATTAGCTCGGTGGGAGAAGGGCAAGAGACCCAGTACTTC
TRBD2,TRBJ2-1,.,TRBV5-1,CASSLGGGVYNEQFF,TGCGCCAGCAGCTTGGGCGGGGGGGTATACAATGAGCAGTTCTTC
.,TRBJ1-2,.,TRBV6-5,CATKGPGTYGYTF,TGTGCCACCAAAGGGCCTGGGACATATGGCTACACCTTC
.,TRBJ2-5,.,TRBV7-2,CASSLVWGGLETQYF,TGTGCCAGCAGCTTAGTTTGGGGGGGGCTAGAGACCCAGTACTTC
.,TRBJ1-2,once,TRBV7-2,CASSLAQGNGYTF,TGTGCCAGCAGCTTAGCCCAGGGGAACGGCTACACCTTC
.,TRBJ2-1,.,TRBV14,CASSQGGSNYNEQFF,TGTGCCAGCAGCCAAGGAGGCTCTAACTACAATGAGCAGTTCTTC
.,TRBJ1-1,.,TRBV11-3,CASSLAGRVEAFF,TGTGCCAGCAGCTTAGCGGGCAGGGTTGAAGCTTTCTTT
.,TRBJ2-1,.,TRBV7-8,CASSLEGFYNEQFF,TGTGCCAGCAGCTTAGAGGGGTTTTACAATGAGCAGTTCTTC
TRBD1,TRBJ2-1,.,TRBV5-1,CASSSGQGAAWSEQFF,TGCGCCAGCAGTTCTGGACAGGGGGCCGCGTGGAGCGAGCAGTTCTTC
.,TRBJ2-1,.,TRBV5-6,CASSPDRERNEQFF,TGTGCCAGCAGCCCGGACAGAGAGAGAAATGAGCAGTTCTTC
.,TRBJ2-3,.,TRBV19,CASSRPGTSTDTQYF,TGTGCCAGTAGTCGCCCAGGAACTAGCACAGATACGCAGTATTTT
TRBD1,TRBJ1-5,.,TRBV6-5,CASKGADNQPQHF,TGTGCCAGCAAGGGGGCAGACAATCAGCCCCAGCATTTT
.,TRBJ2-2,once,TRBV5-1,CASRGTGELFF,TGCGCCAGCCGCGGCACCGGGGAGCTGTTTTTT
.,TRBJ2-1,.,TRBV18,CASSLKGADNEQFF,TGTGCCAGCTCACTAAAAGGGGCGGACAATGAGCAGTTCTTC
.,TRBJ2-1,.,TRBV28,CASSSRTHQRDEQFF,TGTGCCAGCAGTTCCCGGACACACCAACGGGATGAGCAGTTCTTC
TRBD2,TRBJ2-3,.,TRBV27,CASSFSPGTSEPDTQYF,TGTGCCAGCAGTTTCTCCCCCGGGACTAGCGAACCAGATACGCAGTATTTT
TRBD2,TRBJ2-7,.,TRBV9,CASSAWGGNYEHRYF,TGTGCCAGCAGCGCGTGGGGGGGAAACTACGAGCATCGGTACTTC
TRBD2,TRBJ2-2,.,TRBV30,CAWRIWLAGETGELFF,TGTGCCTGGAGAATTTGGCTAGCGGGAGAAACCGGGGAGCTGTTTTTT
TRBD2,TRBJ2-1,.,TRBV19,CASSATSGSPYEQFF,TGTGCCAGTAGTGCAACTAGCGGGAGCCCATATGAGCAGTTCTTC
.,TRBJ1-1,.,TRBV27,CASSRAAATEAFF,TGTGCCAGCAGTCGCGCGGCAGCCACTGAAGCTTTCTTT
.,TRBJ1-1,.,TRBV27,CASSLAGRTEAFF,TGTGCCAGCAGTTTGGCGGGGAGAACTGAAGCTTTCTTT
TRBD1,TRBJ1-1,.,TRBV29-1,CSVPGQGVTEAFF,TGCAGCGTACCGGGACAGGGTGTCACTGAAGCTTTCTTT
.,TRBJ1-2,.,TRBV4-3,CASSPSGPGARTF,TGCGCCAGCAGCCCCTCGGGCCCGGGAGCCCGCACCTTC
TRBD1,TRBJ2-7,.,TRBV7-3,CASSWTGGNEQYF,TGTGCCAGCAGCTGGACAGGGGGGAACGAGCAGTACTTC
.,TRBJ2-2,.,TRBV29-1,CSHMAGNTGELFF,TGCAGCCATATGGCAGGGAACACCGGGGAGCTGTTTTTT
TRBD1,TRBJ2-5,once,TRBV6-6,CASSYVGQGGAETQYF,TGTGCCAGCAGTTACGTCGGACAGGGCGGTGCAGAGACCCAGTACTTC
.,TRBJ1-4,.,TRBV27,CASSLFAGDNEKLFF,TGTGCCAGCAGTTTGTTCGCGGGAGATAATGAAAAACTGTTTTTT
TRBD1,TRBJ1-1,.,TRBV10-3,CAIRASGGGTEAFF,TGTGCCATCAGGGCTTCAGGGGGAGGAACTGAAGCTTTCTTT
TRBD1,TRBJ2-5,.,TRBV14,CASSQDLQGVWETQYF,TGTGCCAGCAGCCAAGATCTACAGGGGGTTTGGGAGACCCAGTACTTC
.,TRBJ1-5,.,TRBV5-5,CASSQEVGQPQHF,TGTGCCAGCAGCCAGGAAGTAGGCCAGCCCCAGCATTTT
.,TRBJ1-2,.,TRBV19,CASSLRQDFQAEGYTF,TGTGCCAGTAGTCTTCGACAGGATTTCCAAGCGGAGGGCTACACCTTC
TRBD2,TRBJ2-3,.,TRBV7-7,CASSAGLAGVADTQYF,TGTGCTAGCAGCGCGGGACTAGCGGGAGTGGCAGATACGCAGTATTTT
.,TRBJ2-1,.,TRBV7-9,CASSTTVVEGWGYNEQFF,TGTGCCAGCAGCACAACGGTGGTGGAGGGGTGGGGATACAATGAGCAGTTCTTC
.,TRBJ1-1,.,TRBV6-4,CASSERGDTEAFF,TGTGCCAGCAGTGAACGGGGGGACACTGAAGCTTTCTTT
.,TRBJ2-4,.,TRBV7-8,CASSPGGPKNIQYF,TGTGCCAGCAGCCCCGGCGGTCCCAAAAACATTCAGTACTTC
.,TRBJ1-3,.,TRBV27,CASSLSWGPSGNTIYF,TGTGCCAGCAGTTTATCGTGGGGCCCCTCTGGAAACACCATATATTTT
TRBD2,TRBJ2-1,.,TRBV28,CASRREDSYNEQFF,TGTGCCAGCAGACGGGAGGACTCCTACAATGAGCAGTTCTTC
TRBD1,TRBJ2-5,.,TRBV5-4,CASSQQGARETQYF,TGTGCCAGCAGCCAACAGGGGGCGCGAGAGACCCAGTACTTC
TRBD1,TRBJ1-4,.,TRBV10-3,CASGQGGEEKLFF,TGTGCCAGCGGACAGGGGGGTGAGGAAAAACTGTTTTTT
TRBD1,TRBJ2-5,.,TRBV5-4,CASSLYRGQETQYF,TGTGCCAGCAGCTTGTACAGGGGGCAAGAGACCCAGTACTTC
TRBD1,TRBJ1-1,.,TRBV6-5,CASSRDRNTEAFF,TGTGCCAGCAGCAGGGACAGGAACACTGAAGCTTTCTTT
TRBD1,TRBJ2-7,.,TRBV9,CASSVREEGQEDHEQYF,TGTGCCAGCAGCGTCCGTGAGGAGGGACAGGAAGATCACGAGCAGTACTTC
.,TRBJ1-1,.,TRBV5-1,CASKVGMNTEAFF,TGCGCCAGCAAGGTGGGCATGAACACTGAAGCTTTCTTT
TRBD1,TRBJ2-6,.,TRBV5-4,CASSSDRELSGANVLTF,TGTGCCAGCAGCTCGGACAGGGAACTCTCTGGGGCCAACGTCCTGACTTTC
TRBD1,TRBJ1-1,.,TRBV2,CASNRDRGETEAFF,TGTGCCAGCAACCGGGACAGGGGGGAGACTGAAGCTTTCTTT
.,TRBJ1-2,.,TRBV28,CASSFPVGGKSNYGYTF,TGTGCCAGCAGTTTTCCGGTTGGGGGGAAGTCTAACTATGGCTACACCTTC
TRBD1,TRBJ1-5,.,TRBV28,CASSLWGTGWEQPQHF,TGTGCCAGCAGTTTATGGGGGACAGGGTGGGAGCAGCCCCAGCATTTT
TRBD1,TRBJ1-2,.,TRBV7-8,CASSSQGNYGYTF,TGTGCCAGCAGCTCACAGGGGAACTATGGCTACACCTTC
TRBD1,TRBJ2-1,.,TRBV7-8,CASSPPGQGDNEQFF,TGTGCCAGCAGCCCACCCGGACAGGGTGACAATGAGCAGTTCTTC
TRBD2,TRBJ2-7,.,TRBV27,CASSKGTSGIYEQYF,TGTGCCAGCAGTAAAGGGACTAGCGGGATCTACGAGCAGTACTTC
TRBD2,TRBJ2-5,.,TRBV6-6,CASSQAGRYQETQYF,TGTGCCAGCAGCCAGGCCGGGAGGTACCAAGAGACCCAGTACTTC
.,TRBJ2-1,once,TRBV2,CASVATSSSYNEQFF,TGTGCCAGCGTGGCAACTTCTAGCTCCTACAATGAGCAGTTCTTC
.,TRBJ1-1,few,TRBV15,CASRGMNTEAFF,TGTGCCAGCCGAGGGATGAACACTGAAGCTTTCTTT
.,TRBJ1-2,.,TRBV27,CASSLTPGANYGYTF,TGTGCCAGCAGTTTAACCCCTGGAGCTAACTATGGCTACACCTTC
.,TRBJ1-1,.,TRBV9,CASSVAAADLTEAFF,TGTGCCAGCAGCGTAGCTGCGGCAGATCTTACTGAAGCTTTCTTT
TRBD2,TRBJ2-3,.,TRBV13,CASSSLAPGREDPDTQYF,TGTGCCAGCAGCTCGTTAGCCCCTGGGCGGGAGGACCCAGATACGCAGTATTTT
TRBD1,TRBJ1-3,.,TRBV6-1,CASSAYRGQSGNTIYF,TGTGCCAGCAGTGCATACAGGGGGCAGTCTGGAAACACCATATATTTT